These 27 T cell receptor beta chains came from one sample sequenced in a study of T cell responses to AZD1222 COVID-19 vaccine. Sequencing was performed with immunoSEQ multiplex PCR; in TCRdb, only in-frame clones are kept and a portion is missing. The table includes 95,000 to 120,000 clones, 88% detected once. Specimen: peripheral blood, collected 28 days after the second AZD1222 dose. The receptors come from an adult who received the AZD1222 COVID-19 vaccine.

The chain is built from TRBV19 and TRBJ1-1, with 8 positions matching TRBD1. The length of the CDR3 is 13 residues. The V gene's germline CDR1 is LNHDA and CDR2 SQIVND (reference sequence). V dropped 9 bases and J dropped 5; count of bases not matched to a gene: 8. CDR3 amino acids: CASEDRAGTEAFF. CDR3 nucleotides: TGTGCCAGCGAGGACAGGGCGGGGACTGAAGCTTTCTTT.

V and J are TRBV28 and TRBJ1-5, with D uncertain. V gave up 6 bases and J gave up 4 bases, with 4 bases separating them. Germline V gene data show CDR1 as MDHEN and CDR2 as SYDVKM. This CDR3 has 11 residues. The CDR3 region has the DNA TGTGCCAGCAGAAATAATCAGCCCCAGCATTTT. This gives the protein CASRNNQPQHF.

The V gene is TRBV20-1, the J gene TRBJ1-1; D not resolved. With 1 base removed from V and 3 bases from J, the gap between germline ends came to 3 bases. Germline assignment: CDR1 DFQATT and CDR2 SNEGSKA (reference sequence). This CDR3 has 11 residues. The CDR3 region is CSARAYTEAFF. The CDR3, as DNA: TGCAGTGCTAGAGCGTACACTGAAGCTTTCTTT.

The DNA of the CDR3 is TGCGCCAGCAGCCAGGGACAGGGGAATGAAAAACTGTTTTTT. Protein sequence: CASSQGQGNEKLFF. The genes are TRBV4-3 and TRBJ1-4, with 10 bases matching TRBD1. The CDR3 has 14 amino acids. With 3 bases clipped from V and 5 bases from J, the junction kept 0 bases outside the gene matches. CDR1 is LGHNA and CDR2 is YSLEER in the germline V gene.

This clone was detected only once. The rearrangement links TRBV7-9 to TRBJ2-3; D is undetermined. Germline values: CDR1 SEHNR, CDR2 FQNEAQ (reference sequence). Trimming took off 7 bases at V and 6 bases at J, with 11 bases between the two ends. The CDR3 is 12 amino acids. In DNA form, the CDR3 reads TGTGCCAGCACCCCGGGTGCGGATACGCAGTATTTT. It specifies CASTPGADTQYF.

This clone was counted ten times or more. The chain links TRBV2 to TRBJ1-4; a possible D gene is TRBD1 (6 bases). Germline V CDR1 and CDR2: SNHLY, FYNNEI. With 8 bases removed from V and 6 bases from J, the gap between germline ends came to 13 bases. The CDR3 consists of 13 residues. CDR3 region: CASFGQTYEKLFF. The CDR3 DNA reads as TGTGCCAGCTTCGGACAGACGTATGAAAAACTGTTTTTT.

The chain employs TRBV19 and TRBJ2-1, with 14 bases matching TRBD2. V lost 9 bases, J lost 5 bases, and 12 bases stayed unmatched. This CDR3 spans 17 amino acids. Looked up from germline, CDR1 is LNHDA and CDR2 is SQIVND (reference sequence). The CDR3 loop is CARRVPGLAGENNEQFF. In DNA form, the CDR3 reads TGTGCCAGGAGGGTCCCGGGACTAGCGGGGGAAAACAATGAGCAGTTCTTC.

The chain joins TRBV20-1 to TRBJ1-3; the D is unclear. Germline lookup yields CDR1 DFQATT and CDR2 SNEGSKA (reference sequence). V lost 7 bases and J 3 bases, leaving 7 bases between the germline ends. This CDR3 has 11 residues. CDR3 sequence: CSVYSGNTIYF. DNA for the CDR3: TGCAGTGTATACAGTGGAAACACCATATATTTT.

This clone appeared a single time. The rearrangement links TRBV11-2 to TRBJ2-3; D is tentatively TRBD1 or TRBD2 (6 bases each). Germline V gene sequence: CDR1 SGHAT, CDR2 FQNNGV. The CDR3 is 16 residues long. V lost 5 bases and J 0 bases, leaving 15 bases between the germline ends. The CDR3 protein is CASSRAGGTSTDTQYF. DNA for the CDR3: TGTGCCAGCAGCCGGGCGGGCGGGACAAGCACAGATACGCAGTATTTT.

The gene calls are TRBV28 and TRBJ1-1, with D perhaps TRBD1 (5 bases). The V gene's germline CDR1 is MDHEN and CDR2 SYDVKM. Trimming took off 6 bases at V and 4 bases at J, with 15 bases between the two ends. This CDR3 comprises 14 residues. CDR3 DNA sequence: TGTGCCAGCAGCCCCTCACGGGGCGGCACTGAAGCTTTCTTT. It encodes CASSPSRGGTEAFF.

J is TRBJ2-4 and V is TRBV15; D gene unclear. The CDR3 runs 14 residues. The V end was cut by 0 bases, the J end by 9 bases, with 12 bases between. Germline CDR1 is LNHNV and CDR2 is YYDKDF (reference sequence). CDR3: CATSREQSESIQYF. The CDR3 bases are TGTGCCACCAGCAGAGAACAGTCCGAGAGCATTCAGTACTTC.

The chain is built from TRBV28 and TRBJ1-5, with D possibly matching TRBD1 (6 bases). With 5 bases removed from V and 11 bases from J, the gap between germline ends came to 19 bases. The germline V gene encodes CDR1 MDHEN and CDR2 SYDVKM. This CDR3 region has 14 residues. The CDR3 region has the DNA TGTGCCAGCAGTCAAAAAGGGGGTTTGTATGCCCAGCATTTT. It is translated as CASSQKGGLYAQHF.

This sequence joins TRBV4-1 and TRBJ2-7; no firm D call. The CDR3 length is 16 residues. In germline, CDR1 is MGHRA, CDR2 YSYEKL. Deletions cut 0 bases from V and 0 bases from J, with 12 bases between. Written as DNA, the CDR3 is TGCGCCAGCAGCCAAGAGAGACAAAAAAGCTCCTACGAGCAGTACTTC. Translation gives CASSQERQKSSYEQYF.

The chain couples TRBV10-3 to TRBJ1-2; tentatively, D is TRBD1 (5 bases). Per the germline V gene, CDR1 is ENHRY and CDR2 is SYGVKD. This CDR3 region has 14 residues. V was cut by 6 bases and J by 7 bases, with 18 bases left in between. CDR3 protein: CAISRGSAQGGYTF. The CDR3 DNA sequence: TGTGCCATCAGCCGAGGGTCGGCCCAGGGTGGCTACACCTTC.

The chain carries TRBV27 and TRBJ1-1; D is perhaps TRBD1 (6 bases). The CDR3 contains 15 residues. V was clipped by 5 bases and J by 4 bases, with 17 bases between them. CDR1 is MNHEY, CDR2 SMNVEV, per germline (reference sequence). The CDR3 region has the DNA TGTGCCAGCAGTGTAAACAGGGTAATGAGCACTGAAGCTTTCTTT. Translating it yields CASSVNRVMSTEAFF.

The rearrangement uses TRBV5-1 and TRBJ2-2; 9 positions agree with TRBD1. CDR1 and CDR2 (germline): SGHRS, YFSETQ. J was trimmed by 7 bases and V by 0 bases; bases with no gene match: 7. The CDR3 runs 16 residues. CDR3 bases: TGCGCCAGCAGCTTGGAACTACAGGGGGCGGACGGGGAGCTGTTTTTT. It yields the protein CASSLELQGADGELFF. The entire variable domain, with the rest obtained from reference TRBV5-1 and TRBJ2-2, is as follows: KAGVTQTPRYLIKTRGQQVTLSCSPISGHRSVSWYQQTPGQGLQFLFEYFSETQRNKGNFPGRFSGRQFSNSRSEMNVSTLELGDSALYLCASSLELQGADGELFFGEGSRLTVL.

DNA for the CDR3: TGTGCCAGCAGCTTACAGTCATCGAAGGTGGACTATGGCTACACCTTC. It specifies CASSLQSSKVDYGYTF. V is TRBV7-8 and J is TRBJ1-2; D is undetermined. CDR1 and CDR2 from the germline V gene are SGHVS and FQNEAQ. The V and J ends lost 2 bases and 3 bases respectively, with 16 bases between them. The length of the CDR3 is 16 residues.

This chain joins TRBV10-3 and TRBJ2-1; D possibly corresponds to TRBD2 (5 bases). This CDR3 has 14 residues. The germline V and J ends were trimmed by 2 bases and 8 bases, with 13 bases remaining between them. Germline CDR1 and CDR2: ENHRY and SYGVKD. This CDR3 is CAISEPGIGDEQFF. The CDR3 DNA follows: TGTGCCATCAGTGAGCCGGGGATCGGAGATGAGCAGTTCTTC.

The rearrangement joins TRBV6-4 to TRBJ1-6, with D hard to call. CDR3 length: 13 amino acids. V gave up 5 bases and J gave up 6 bases, with 8 bases separating them. Germline V CDR1 and CDR2: MRHNA, SNTAGT. The CDR3 is CASSRTLNSPLHF. The CDR3 DNA is TGTGCCAGCAGTAGGACCCTTAATTCACCCCTCCACTTT.

V and J are TRBV7-2 and TRBJ2-3, with 8 bases fitting TRBD2. Germline V gene lookup returns CDR1 SGHTA and CDR2 FQGNSA. The trim removed 4 bases at V and 0 bases at J, leaving 12 bases unmatched. This CDR3 is built from 18 residues. The CDR3 DNA is TGTGCCAGCAGCTCCCGCTTAGCGGGGACATCTAGCACAGATACGCAGTATTTT. It codes for CASSSRLAGTSSTDTQYF.

This rearrangement joins TRBV7-3 to TRBJ2-3, with unresolved D. The V end lost 6 bases, the J end lost 6 bases, and 13 bases lay between the germline ends. Per the germline V gene, CDR1 is SGHTA and CDR2 is FQGTGA. This CDR3 region has 13 residues. CDR3 in amino acids: CASRLEAYDTQYF. The DNA for the CDR3 is TGTGCCAGCAGACTCGAGGCATACGATACGCAGTATTTT.

This clone has only one observation. This rearrangement joins TRBV19 to TRBJ1-1; D remains unclear. This CDR3 has 16 amino acids. In germline, CDR1 is LNHDA, CDR2 SQIVND (reference sequence). Trimming took 3 bases from V and 0 from J, leaving 14 bases between them. The CDR3 region is CASSIGRMNMNTEAFF. The CDR3 DNA sequence: TGTGCCAGTAGTATTGGACGGATGAACATGAACACTGAAGCTTTCTTT.

The chain is built from TRBV6-2 or TRBV6-3 and TRBJ2-2; 8 nucleotides agree with TRBD2. V shed 6 bases and J 0 bases; nucleotides not matched to a gene: 15. The CDR3 consists of 19 residues. Germline loops: CDR1 MNHEY, CDR2 SVGEGT. The CDR3 region is CASSSLMAGGPSNTGELFF. The CDR3 bases are TGTGCCAGCAGCTCCCTAATGGCGGGGGGCCCCTCGAACACCGGGGAGCTGTTTTTT.

This clone was detected a few times. This chain connects TRBV2 to TRBJ2-7, with 8 nucleotides matching TRBD1. The CDR3 spans 14 residues. Germline V CDR1 and CDR2: SNHLY, FYNNEI. V was pared by 5 bases and J by 7 bases, with 10 bases of the junction left unmatched. CDR3 bases: TGTGCCAGCAGTTCCGGACAGGGAGTGAGAGAGCAGTACTTC. It translates to CASSSGQGVREQYF. The entire variable domain, with the rest obtained from reference TRBV2 and TRBJ2-7, is as follows: EPEVTQTPSHQVTQMGQEVILRCVPISNHLYFYWYRQILGQKVEFLVSFYNNEISEKSEIFDDQFSVERPDGSNFTLKIRSTKLEDSAMYFCASSSGQGVREQYFGPGTRLTVT.

This clone is a singleton in its sample. The CDR3 DNA is TGTGCCAGCAGCAGGGGACGGCTCTCTGGAAACACCATATATTTT. Its protein is CASSRGRLSGNTIYF. The V and J genes are TRBV5-6 and TRBJ1-3, with D tentatively TRBD1 (5 bases). V was clipped by 4 bases and J by 0 bases, with 11 bases between them. The CDR3 extends over 15 amino acids. In germline, CDR1 is SGHDT, CDR2 YYEEEE.

V gene TRBV18 combines with J gene TRBJ1-1; D is unclear. V lost 3 bases, J lost 4 bases, and 21 bases lay in between. In germline, CDR1 is KGHSH, CDR2 LQKENI. This CDR3 has 17 amino acids. DNA for the CDR3: TGTGCCAGCTCACCGTTCACAGCTCAACAAATGGGCACTGAAGCTTTCTTT. This sequence encodes CASSPFTAQQMGTEAFF.

This rearrangement joins TRBV6-5 to TRBJ1-6; TRBD1 matches at 11 bases. Per the germline V gene, CDR1 is MNHEY and CDR2 is SVGAGI. The junction had 7 bases not matched to a gene; V was cut back by 6 bases and J by 9 bases. This CDR3 spans 15 amino acids. DNA for the CDR3: TGTGCCAGCAGGGCGGGGACAGGGGGGACTTCACCCCTCCACTTT. Amino acid sequence: CASRAGTGGTSPLHF.